The TCR beta chain described here comes from a study of cytomegalovirus exposure and HLA in healthy donors. General observations from the study: There were reportedly fewer N-insertions in an Asian-associated ancestry cluster than the approximately 640-donor mean, in a later analysis. A later examination showed that TCR association rates differed by HLA locus, with DRB1 most and HLA-C fewest. In a later analysis, HLA-associated TCR beta chains were more clonally expanded than equally common others.

The PCR used 60 Vbeta and 13 Jbeta primers. Original analysis: Later reanalysis found roughly 80 million unique TCR beta chains, around 10 million of them shared. Clones were sequenced by immunoSEQ multiplex PCR, and TCRdb holds only the in-frame ones, with some missing. Clone size and the V and J calls come from that table; the DNA yielded D and trimming. The data contain under 200,000 clones, approximately 79% of them seen just once; the ten biggest clones take up approximately 2.3%. This clone was counted only a few times. Its matching antigen is unknown. V trimming: 4 bases; J trimming: 7 bases; junction bases outside the gene matches: 8. CDR3 length equals 14 residues. Per the germline V gene, CDR1 is SGHDN and CDR2 is FVKESK.

This chain links TRBV14 with TRBJ2-7, with TRBD2 matching 9 bases. Sequenced input: PBMCs. This receptor was identified in a man between 35 and 55 years old in good health and CMV-seronegative. CDR3 loop: CASSRSRGGVEQYF. The CDR3 bases are TGTGCCAGCAGCCGCTCTCGCGGGGGGGTAGAGCAGTACTTC.